One sample yielded the 2 T cell receptor beta chains listed below, sequenced in a study of cytomegalovirus exposure and HLA in healthy donors. The PCR contained 60 Vbeta and 13 Jbeta primers. Repertoires were generated with immunoSEQ multiplex PCR, while TCRdb's copy carries only in-frame clones and drops some. In the table there are 160,000 or so clones, around 80% of which are singletons. The sequenced sample consisted of PBMCs. These receptors came from a woman aged 40-49 years in good health and CMV-seropositive.

The rearrangement uses TRBV11-1 and TRBJ2-5, with TRBD2 identical over 13 bases. Germline CDR1 SGHAT, CDR2 FQDESV (reference sequence). With V trimmed by 2 bases and J by 0 bases, 6 bases remained unmatched. The CDR3 runs to 18 residues. The CDR3 loop reads CASSLPGLAGPYQETQYF. The CDR3 DNA reads as TGTGCCAGCAGCTTACCGGGACTAGCGGGACCGTACCAAGAGACCCAGTACTTC.

This chain connects TRBV7-8 to TRBJ2-3; 10 positions agree with TRBD2. V trimming: 0 bases; J trimming: 4 bases; junction bases outside the gene matches: 4. The V gene's germline CDR1 is SGHVS and CDR2 FQNEAQ. The CDR3 consists of 16 residues. The CDR3 nucleotides read TGTGCCAGCAGCTTAGCGGGGAGCGGGGGGGCAGATACGCAGTATTTT. Its protein is CASSLAGSGGADTQYF.